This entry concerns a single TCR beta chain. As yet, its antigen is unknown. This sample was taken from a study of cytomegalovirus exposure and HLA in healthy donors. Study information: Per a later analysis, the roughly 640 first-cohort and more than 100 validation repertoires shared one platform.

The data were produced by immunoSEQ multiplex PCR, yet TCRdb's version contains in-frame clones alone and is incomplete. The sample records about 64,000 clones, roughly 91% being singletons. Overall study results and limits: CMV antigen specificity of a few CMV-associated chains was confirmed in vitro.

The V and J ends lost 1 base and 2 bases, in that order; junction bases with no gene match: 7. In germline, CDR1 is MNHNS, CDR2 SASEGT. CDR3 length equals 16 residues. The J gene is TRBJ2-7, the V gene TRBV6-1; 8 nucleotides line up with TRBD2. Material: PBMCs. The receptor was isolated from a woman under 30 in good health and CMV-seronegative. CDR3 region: CASSEVGSGDPYEQYF. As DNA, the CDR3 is TGTGCCAGCAGTGAAGTAGGTAGCGGGGACCCCTACGAGCAGTACTTC.